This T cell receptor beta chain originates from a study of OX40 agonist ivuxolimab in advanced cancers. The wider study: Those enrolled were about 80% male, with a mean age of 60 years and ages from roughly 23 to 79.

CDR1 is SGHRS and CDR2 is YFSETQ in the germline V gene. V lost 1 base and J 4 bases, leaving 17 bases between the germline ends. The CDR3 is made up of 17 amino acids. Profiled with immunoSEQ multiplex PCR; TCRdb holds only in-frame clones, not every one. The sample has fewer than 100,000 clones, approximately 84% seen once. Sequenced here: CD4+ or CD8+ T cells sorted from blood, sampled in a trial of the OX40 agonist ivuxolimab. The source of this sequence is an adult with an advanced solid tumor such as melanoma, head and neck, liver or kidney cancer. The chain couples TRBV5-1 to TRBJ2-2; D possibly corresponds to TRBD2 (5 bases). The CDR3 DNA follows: TGCGCCAGCAGCTTGAGCTTGATAGCGAGGATCACCGGGGAGCTGTTTTTT. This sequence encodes CASSLSLIARITGELFF.